This T cell receptor beta chain came from a study of T cell clonotyping in hematopoietic cell transplantation. Study-wide results and caveats: After transplant, recipient diversity fell while pathologically expanded clonotypes grew through day 180.

This CDR3 is 13 amino acids long. Trimming left V 5 bases short and J 3 bases short, with 8 bases between. The germline CDR1 and CDR2 sequences are LNHDA and SQIVND (reference sequence). Indicated time point: recipient sample about 28 days before transplant, after cytoreduction. Only in-frame clones appear in the TCRdb table, and some are missing; sequencing was by immunoSEQ multiplex PCR. The sample consists of 45,000 to 60,000 clones, approximately 84% of them appearing once. Turning to this clone: Its antigen is currently unknown.

This specimen consisted of peripheral blood mononuclear cells, obtained before stem cell transplant. This TCR came from a man in his sixties with biphenotypic leukemia. Some clones in this sample may be carry-over from other donors' samples. The chain employs TRBV19 and TRBJ1-5; the D is unclear. CDR3 in amino acids: CASSPDFNQPQHF. The CDR3 DNA is TGTGCCAGTAGTCCGGACTTCAATCAGCCCCAGCATTTT. Using reference TRBV19 and TRBJ1-5 for the parts outside the CDR3, the full variable domain is DGGITQSPKYLFRKEGQNVTLSCEQNLNHDAMYWYRQDPGQGLRLIYYSQIVNDFQKGDIAEGYSVSREKKESFPLTVTSAQKNPTAFYLCASSPDFNQPQHFGDGTRLSIL.